This TCR beta chain is from a study of T cell responses to AZD1222 COVID-19 vaccine. The table came from immunoSEQ multiplex PCR; TCRdb's copy has only in-frame clones and leaves some out. The profile shows about 140,000 clones, around 90% of them singletons. Whole-study results and caveats: Distributed over spike, vaccine-associated CD4 TCRs predominated at 160-218 and 743-854. Baseline testing showed seropositivity in only 6 or 7 AZD1222 recipients. Epitopes outside B.1.351 and B.1.1.7 mutated regions reportedly drew nearly half of spike TCRs. Females made up more of the donors, who were largely white British, and clonal diversity may have come out too low.

CDR3 size: 16 residues. From germline, CDR1 is MNHEY and CDR2 SVGAGI. Trimming cost V 1 base and J 5 bases, with 12 bases left between them. Notes on this clone: The antigen is not known.

This specimen consisted of peripheral blood, obtained on day 0 of AZD1222 vaccination. This clonotype originated in an adult in good health. The genes are TRBV6-5 and TRBJ1-6; tentatively, D is TRBD1 (6 bases). CDR3 DNA: TGTGCCAGCAGTTACTACCAGGGGCGGAATAATTCACCCCTCCACTTT. Its translation is CASSYYQGRNNSPLHF.